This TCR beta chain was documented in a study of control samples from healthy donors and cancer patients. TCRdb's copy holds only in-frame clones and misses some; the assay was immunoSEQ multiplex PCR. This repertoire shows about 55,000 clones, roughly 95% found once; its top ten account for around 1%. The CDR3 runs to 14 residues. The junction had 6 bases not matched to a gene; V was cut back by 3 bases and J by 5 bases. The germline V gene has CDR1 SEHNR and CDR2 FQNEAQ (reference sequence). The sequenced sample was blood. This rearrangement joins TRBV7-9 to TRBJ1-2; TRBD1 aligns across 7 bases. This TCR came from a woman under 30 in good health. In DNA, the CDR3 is TGTGCCAGCAGCTTGGCCGGACAGGATTATGGCTACACCTTC. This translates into CASSLAGQDYGYTF.